Below, one TCR beta chain is given with its context. Deletions cut 0 bases from V and 0 bases from J, with 10 bases between. The germline V gene encodes CDR1 SGHRS and CDR2 YFSETQ. The CDR3 is 17 amino acids. TCRdb reanalysed the 5' RACE reads using MiXCR and keeps one entry per CDR3 protein. Found here are under 300,000 distinct CDR3 sequences, roughly a tenth of them singletons; the top ten hold 2% to 3%. The data were taken from a study of CD8 T cells in ankylosing spondylitis. The clonotype comes from a male donor with ankylosing spondylitis or in good health (not recorded which). The rearrangement joins TRBV5-1 to TRBJ2-6; D gene uncertain. The sequenced sample was blood, either unsorted or a sorted T cell fraction (not recorded which). CDR3 sequence (DNA): TGCGCCAGCAGCTTGGAGGGTCTAAACTCTGGGGCCAACGTCCTGACTTTC. This encodes CASSLEGLNSGANVLTF.